This T cell receptor beta chain was identified during a study of blood T cell repertoires in COVID-19. Overall study: Acute and convalescent COVID-19 specimens originated in the United States, Italy and Spain. T cells, B-cell-depleted T cells, or PBMCs provided the cDNA or gDNA that served as material.

Between the trimmed V and J ends, which lost 3 bases and 0 bases, there was a span of 5 bases. Germline V gene data show CDR1 as GTSNPN and CDR2 as SVGIG (reference sequence). The CDR3 spans 12 residues. Authors' methods: Reference gene primer amplification yielded estimated nucleated cell counts. Produced via immunoSEQ multiplex PCR; TCRdb's table is partial and in-frame only. That table supplies the V and J calls and clone size; D and trimming were determined from the DNA. The table includes about 100,000 clones, roughly 80% detected once. This sequence joins TRBV30 and TRBJ1-1; D remains ambiguous. This sequence originates from a woman aged 55-70 years with acute or convalescent COVID-19. Sequenced sample: peripheral blood. CDR3 protein: CAWSPLNTEAFF. Here the CDR3 DNA reads TGTGCCTGGAGCCCGTTGAACACTGAAGCTTTCTTT.